The 3 T cell receptor beta chains reported below all come from one sample, sequenced in a study of glioma-infiltrating T cells. The iRepertoire nested amplicon-rescue multiplex PCR amplified TCR alpha and beta CDR3s from RNA. TCRdb fed the multiplex PCR reads into MiXCR, producing one record per CDR3 protein. The sample has about 210,000 distinct CDR3 sequences, 25% to 35% seen once. The sample was glioma tissue, nonneoplastic brain tissue, or PBMCs (not recorded which). These receptors all come from a human donor with low-grade glioma or glioblastoma, undergoing nonglioma brain surgery, or in good health (not recorded which).

This clonotype was observed many times. J is TRBJ1-2 and V is TRBV6-2 or TRBV6-3; D is uncertain. V was clipped by 2 bases and J by 8 bases, with 9 bases between them. Germline V gives CDR1 MNHEY, CDR2 SVGEGT. The CDR3 sequence is 12 residues long. Here the CDR3 reads CASSYGLRGYTF. CDR3 in DNA: TGTGCCAGCAGTTACGGACTTCGGGGCTACACCTTC.

The chain uses TRBV30 and TRBJ1-2, with a weak D call TRBD1 (6 bases). This CDR3 comprises 11 residues. Trimming stripped 7 bases from V and 8 bases from J, with 14 bases between. Germline V gene sequence: CDR1 GTSNPN, CDR2 SVGIG (reference sequence). CDR3: CASAKGGGYTF. Here the CDR3 DNA reads TGTGCCTCGGCCAAGGGGGGAGGCTACACCTTC.

This clonotype was seen ten or more times. The chain joins TRBV29-1 to TRBJ1-5, with a tentative D call TRBD1 (5 bases). Germline loops: CDR1 SQVTM, CDR2 ANQGSEA. V was cut by 4 bases and J by 1 base, with 5 bases left in between. The CDR3 covers 12 residues. The CDR3 spells CSVAGSNQPQHF. In DNA, the CDR3 is TGCAGCGTTGCAGGGAGCAATCAGCCCCAGCATTTT.